A selection of T cell receptor beta chains follows, all from one sample in a study of early T cells in non-severe SARS-CoV-2 infection. TCRdb itself ran the 5' RACE reads through MiXCR, one entry per CDR3 protein. Among 70,000 to 90,000 distinct CDR3 sequences, 10% were seen once, and the ten largest hold 7% to 9%. Sequencing used whole blood, obtained at baseline. The receptors were gathered from an adult who was a healthcare worker with PCR-confirmed SARS-CoV-2 infection or an uninfected control (not recorded which). Each CDR3 is given with its conserved first and last residue.

TRBJ2-5 | TRBV7-9 | CASSWIQGLEETQYF
TRBJ2-5 | TRBV30 | CAWGGTRETQYF
TRBJ1-1 | TRBV7-9 | CASSKGQNTEAFF
TRBJ1-1 | TRBV9 | CASSERTGGETEAFF
TRBJ2-1 | TRBV7-3 | CASSLTRESYNEQFF
TRBJ2-1 | TRBV11-2 | CASSGQLGSSYNEQFF
TRBJ2-4 | TRBV7-9 | CASSFGQGGQNIQYF
TRBJ2-1 | TRBV7-9 | CASSLAVSYNEQFF
TRBJ2-2 | TRBV10-3 | CAISRQGTGELFF
TRBJ2-7 | TRBV27 | CASSPRGQGTYEQYF
TRBJ2-1 | TRBV2 | CASNPYPWTPHNEQFF
TRBJ2-5 | TRBV9 | CASSVGGRRQETQYF
TRBJ2-7 | TRBV12-3/TRBV12-4 | CASSFQRLSYEQYF
TRBJ2-3 | TRBV12-3/TRBV12-4 | CASRPGSPDTQYF
TRBJ2-7 | TRBV18 | CASSDLTDEQYF
TRBJ2-7 | TRBV14 | CASSPRADREEQYF
TRBJ1-1 | TRBV30 | CAWSALQGVAEAFF
TRBJ1-6 | TRBV7-9 | CASSLNGQNSPLHF
TRBJ2-7 | TRBV18 | CASSIGPVYEQYF
TRBJ2-1 | TRBV10-2 | CASSSATRSGEQFF
TRBJ2-7 | TRBV21-1 | CASSKERYEQYF
TRBJ2-3 | TRBV28 | CATASGPPGGGRSDTQYF
TRBJ2-7 | TRBV5-8 | CASSLGRGRGPGSYEQYF
TRBJ2-1 | TRBV12-5 | CASGLEERGQQFF
TRBJ2-2 | TRBV20-1 | CSASRQGRTGELFF
TRBJ2-3 | TRBV11-2 | CASSSWGRGRTDTQYF